This T cell receptor (beta chain) was profiled in a study of T-cell memory formation after mild COVID-19. About the study: TCR clusters showed largely donor specificity.

This clonotype was recorded a few times. What it binds is not known. V was cut by 3 bases and J by 1 base, with 12 bases left in between. Germline assignment: CDR1 SGHTA and CDR2 FQGNSA. The CDR3 is made up of 15 amino acids. Whole-study findings and limits: That cross-reactive memory joined was suggested by some responding clones appearing in pre-infection memory.

TCRdb re-called the 5' RACE reads through MiXCR, storing one row per CDR3 protein. Of a few hundred thousand distinct CDR3 sequences detected, approximately 22% appear once; the ten largest clones hold around 20%. The genes are TRBV7-2 and TRBJ2-5; D might be TRBD1 (6 bases). Specimen: PBMCs or a T cell subset sorted from them (not recorded which). This receptor was identified in a man between 18 and 29 years old who had mild COVID-19 (a few samples of this study predate the infection). Cell type and time point are not known. Here the CDR3 reads CASSFSPDSQETQYF. CDR3 in DNA: TGTGCCAGCAGCTTTTCTCCGGACAGCCAAGAGACCCAGTACTTC.